This T cell receptor beta chain was profiled in a study of shared clonotypes between healthy human individuals. Assay used: immunoSEQ multiplex PCR; TCRdb lists only in-frame clones, some missing. The sample lists some 95,000 clones; 60% to 70% were seen once. This clone was seen a handful of times. Sequenced: memory CD8+ T cells sorted from blood. Subset: CD45RO+ cells pooled with CCR7-negative TemRA cells. This clonotype originated in a man aged 25-40 years in good health.

For the CDR3, the DNA is TGTGCCATCAGTGTCGCCGTTTCCACAGATACGCAGTATTTT. Protein sequence: CAISVAVSTDTQYF. V and J are TRBV10-3 and TRBJ2-3; D gene uncertain. Germline CDR1 and CDR2: ENHRY and SYGVKD. Deletions cut 4 bases from V and 2 bases from J, with 10 bases between. This CDR3 has 14 amino acids.